The clone carrying this T cell receptor beta chain was found once. The sample belongs to a study of blood T cell repertoires in COVID-19. Study context: Sources were T cells, B-cell-depleted T cells, or PBMCs; the material itself was cDNA or gDNA.

The data were produced by immunoSEQ multiplex PCR, yet TCRdb's version contains in-frame clones alone and is incomplete. The sample lists approximately 300,000 clones; around nine tenths were seen once. The CDR3 is 22 amino acids. Everyone who took part was about 18 to 90 years old, and they came from about two dozen US areas. Which cohort a participant joined came from the clinical history participants gave. Recovered status applied to Cohort 3 donors who had two consecutive negative PCRs. It also applied to those with clearance or with symptom resolution. The sequence derives from a man between 60 and 75 years old who had recovered from COVID-19. The V call is TRBV21-1, the J call TRBJ2-1; TRBD1 is the table's D call and was not checked against the DNA. TRBV21-1 is designated a pseudogene. What was sequenced was PBMCs or T cells enriched from blood (not recorded which). CDR3 sequence (DNA): TGTGCCAGCAGCAAGCCCCGACAGGGGGCTACTCAGGCGAGACAATATTACAATGAGCAGTTCTTC. It translates to CASSKPRQGATQARQYYNEQFF.